One sample yielded the 6 T cell receptor beta chains listed below, sequenced in a study of vaccination and CD4 T cells after COVID-19. Stated treatment: roughly 10-day PBMC culture with coronavirus spike peptide pools or control peptides (ViraFEST assay). With the Oncomine TCR Beta short-read assay, DNA from cultured CD4+ T cells was sequenced. TCRdb re-called the PCR reads with MiXCR, one entry per CDR3 protein. The table shows approximately 21,000 distinct CDR3 sequences, with about 44% occurring only once. These TCRs are of unknown antigen specificity. The sample in question was CD4+ T cells from blood, cultured in vitro, obtained after SARS-CoV-2 vaccination. These TCRs come from a human donor who had recovered from COVID-19.

V is TRBV12-3 or TRBV12-4 and J is TRBJ1-5, with 8 nucleotides matching TRBD1. V shed 6 bases, J shed 3 bases, and the junction held 7 bases outside the gene matches. CDR3 size: 15 residues. Here the CDR3 DNA reads TGTGCCAGCAGCACGGGACAGGAGCTCAATCAGCCCCAGCATTTT. This codes for CASSTGQELNQPQHF.

The chain has TRBV30 and TRBJ1-1; TRBD1 aligns across 8 bases. The ends lost 6 bases at V and 5 bases at J; junction bases unmatched: 11. CDR1 and CDR2 (germline): GTSNPN, SVGIG (reference sequence). The CDR3 spans 14 residues. CDR3 sequence reads: CACSSRGRVTEAFF. The CDR3 region has the DNA TGTGCCTGCAGTTCCAGGGGGCGAGTGACTGAAGCTTTCTTT.

J is TRBJ2-1 and V is TRBV7-2; no definite D call. V gave up 2 bases and J gave up 8 bases, with 10 bases separating them. The CDR3 consists of 13 residues. Germline CDR1 and CDR2: SGHTA and FQGNSA. The CDR3, as DNA: TGTGCCAGCAGCTTAAGGTCGATTTATGAGCAGTTCTTC. It codes for CASSLRSIYEQFF. Full variable domain (rest looked up from reference TRBV7-2 and TRBJ2-1): GAGVSQSPSNKVTEKGKDVELRCDPISGHTALYWYRQSLGQGLEFLIYFQGNSAPDKSGLPSDRFSAERTGGSVSTLTIQRTQQEDSAVYLCASSLRSIYEQFFGPGTRLTVL.

This clonotype was found a few times. The J gene is TRBJ1-5, the V gene TRBV7-9; 8 bases match TRBD1. J gave up 6 bases and V 5 bases, and 12 bases lay outside the gene matches. Germline V gives CDR1 SEHNR, CDR2 FQNEAQ (reference sequence). The CDR3 covers 16 residues. The CDR3 nucleotides are TGTGCCAGCAGCAGGGACAGGCCATCCGAGGGTCAGCCCCAGCATTTT. Translated: CASSRDRPSEGQPQHF.

V usage is TRBV7-8 and J usage is TRBJ2-6; unclear D gene. Between the trimmed V and J ends, which lost 1 base and 2 bases, there was a span of 9 bases. The length of the CDR3 is 16 residues. Germline-derived CDR1 and CDR2 are SGHVS and FQNEAQ. The CDR3 DNA reads TGTGCCAGCAGCTTAGAGGTCGTGGCTGGGGCCAACGTCCTGACTTTC. It translates to CASSLEVVAGANVLTF.

This clonotype appeared a few times. V and J are TRBV6-2 or TRBV6-3 and TRBJ2-2; tentative D call: TRBD2 (5 bases). Germline CDR1 reads MNHEY; CDR2 reads SVGEGT. The CDR3 loop spans 14 amino acids. The ends were cut back, 6 bases at V and 6 bases at J, with 14 bases in the middle. DNA of the CDR3: TGTGCCAGCAGACCCTCGGGGAGCTCCGGGGAGCTGTTTTTT. This sequence encodes CASRPSGSSGELFF.